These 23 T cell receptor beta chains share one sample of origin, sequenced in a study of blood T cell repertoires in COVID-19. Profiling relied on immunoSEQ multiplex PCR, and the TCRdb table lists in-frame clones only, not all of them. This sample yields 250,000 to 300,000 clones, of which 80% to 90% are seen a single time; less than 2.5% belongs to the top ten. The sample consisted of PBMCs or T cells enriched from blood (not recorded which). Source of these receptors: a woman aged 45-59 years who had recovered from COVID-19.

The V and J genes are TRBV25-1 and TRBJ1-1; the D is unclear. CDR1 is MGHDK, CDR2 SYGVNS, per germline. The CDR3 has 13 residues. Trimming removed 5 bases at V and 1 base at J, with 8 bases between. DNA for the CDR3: TGTGCCAGCAGTTCACAGTGGAACACTGAAGCTTTCTTT. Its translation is CASSSQWNTEAFF.

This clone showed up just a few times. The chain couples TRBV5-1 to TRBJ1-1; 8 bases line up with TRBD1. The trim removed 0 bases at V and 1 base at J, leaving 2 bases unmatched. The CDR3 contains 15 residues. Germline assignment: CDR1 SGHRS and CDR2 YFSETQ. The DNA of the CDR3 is TGCGCCAGCAGCTTGGGGGGACAGGAGAACACTGAAGCTTTCTTT. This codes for CASSLGGQENTEAFF.

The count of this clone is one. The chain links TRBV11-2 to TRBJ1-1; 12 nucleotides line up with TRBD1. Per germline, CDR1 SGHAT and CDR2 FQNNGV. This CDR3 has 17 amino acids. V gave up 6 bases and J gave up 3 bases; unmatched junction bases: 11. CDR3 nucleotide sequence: TGTGCCAGCAGTCAGGGGACAGGGGGCTTAAAGGACACTGAAGCTTTCTTT. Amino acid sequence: CASSQGTGGLKDTEAFF.

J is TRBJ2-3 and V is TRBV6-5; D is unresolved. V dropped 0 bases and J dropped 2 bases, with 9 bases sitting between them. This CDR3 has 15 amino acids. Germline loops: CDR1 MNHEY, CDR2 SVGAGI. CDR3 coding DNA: TGTGCCAGCAGTTACTCGAGCCTACCCACAGATACGCAGTATTTT. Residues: CASSYSSLPTDTQYF.

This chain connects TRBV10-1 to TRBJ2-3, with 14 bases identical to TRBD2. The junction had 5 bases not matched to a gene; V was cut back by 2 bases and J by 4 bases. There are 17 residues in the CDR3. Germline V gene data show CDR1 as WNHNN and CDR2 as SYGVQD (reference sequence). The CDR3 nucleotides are TGCGCCAGCAGTGAGGGGACTAGCGGGAGTTTCGCAGATACGCAGTATTTT. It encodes CASSEGTSGSFADTQYF.

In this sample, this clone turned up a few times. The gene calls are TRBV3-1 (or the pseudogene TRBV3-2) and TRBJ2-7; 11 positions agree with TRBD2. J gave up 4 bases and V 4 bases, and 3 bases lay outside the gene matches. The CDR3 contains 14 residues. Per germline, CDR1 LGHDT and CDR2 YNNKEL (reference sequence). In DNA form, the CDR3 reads TGTGCCAGCAGCCCACTAGCGGGAGCGTACGAGCAGTACTTC. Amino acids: CASSPLAGAYEQYF.

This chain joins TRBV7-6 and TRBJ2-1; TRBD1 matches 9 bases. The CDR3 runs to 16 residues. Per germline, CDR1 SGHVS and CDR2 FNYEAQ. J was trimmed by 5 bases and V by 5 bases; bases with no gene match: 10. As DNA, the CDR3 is TGTGCCAGCAGCCTACAGGGGGCTGGTTTGGACAATGAGCAGTTCTTC. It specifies CASSLQGAGLDNEQFF.

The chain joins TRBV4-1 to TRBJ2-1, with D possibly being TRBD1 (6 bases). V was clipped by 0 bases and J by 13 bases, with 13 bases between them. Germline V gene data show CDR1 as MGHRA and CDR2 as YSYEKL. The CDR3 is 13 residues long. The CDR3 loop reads CASSQERGTSQFF. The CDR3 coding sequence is TGCGCCAGCAGCCAAGAGAGGGGGACCTCCCAGTTCTTC.

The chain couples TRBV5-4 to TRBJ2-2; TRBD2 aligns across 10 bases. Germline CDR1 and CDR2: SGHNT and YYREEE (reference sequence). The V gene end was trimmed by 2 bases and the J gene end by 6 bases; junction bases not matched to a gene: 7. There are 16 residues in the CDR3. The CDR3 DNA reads TGTGCCAGCAGCTTCTACCTAGCGGGAGACCCCGGGGAGCTGTTTTTT. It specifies CASSFYLAGDPGELFF.

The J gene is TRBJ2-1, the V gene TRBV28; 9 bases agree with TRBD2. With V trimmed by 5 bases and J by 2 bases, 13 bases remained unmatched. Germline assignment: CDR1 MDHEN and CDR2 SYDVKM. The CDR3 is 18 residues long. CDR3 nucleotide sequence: TGTGCCAGCAGTCCGCTTAAGACTAGCGGAACGACCTACAATGAGCAGTTCTTC. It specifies CASSPLKTSGTTYNEQFF.

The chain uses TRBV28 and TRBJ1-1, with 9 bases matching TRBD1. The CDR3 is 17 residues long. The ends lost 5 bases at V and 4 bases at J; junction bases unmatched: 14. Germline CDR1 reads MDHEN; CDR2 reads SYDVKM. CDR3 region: CASSPEQGASWVTEAFF. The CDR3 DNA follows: TGTGCCAGCAGTCCCGAACAGGGGGCAAGCTGGGTCACTGAAGCTTTCTTT.

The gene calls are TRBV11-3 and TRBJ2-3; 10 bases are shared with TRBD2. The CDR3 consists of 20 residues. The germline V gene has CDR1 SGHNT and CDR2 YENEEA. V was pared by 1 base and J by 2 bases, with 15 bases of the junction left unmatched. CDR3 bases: TGTGCCAGCAGCTTAGTAGAGGCTAGCGGGAGACGGTTTAACACAGATACGCAGTATTTT. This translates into CASSLVEASGRRFNTDTQYF.

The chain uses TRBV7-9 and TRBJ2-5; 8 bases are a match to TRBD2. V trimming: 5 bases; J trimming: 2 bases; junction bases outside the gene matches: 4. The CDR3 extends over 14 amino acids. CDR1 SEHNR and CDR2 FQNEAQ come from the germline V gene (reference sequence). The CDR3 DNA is TGTGCCAGCAGCGAAAGCGGGAGTCAAGAGACCCAGTACTTC. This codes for CASSESGSQETQYF.

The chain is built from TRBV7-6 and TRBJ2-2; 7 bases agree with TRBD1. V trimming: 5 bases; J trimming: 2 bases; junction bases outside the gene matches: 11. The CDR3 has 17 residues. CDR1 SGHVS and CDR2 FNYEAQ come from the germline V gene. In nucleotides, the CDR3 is TGTGCCAGCAGCCCAAAAGCAGGGGGTTTTAACACCGGGGAGCTGTTTTTT. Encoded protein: CASSPKAGGFNTGELFF.

In DNA, the CDR3 is TGTGCCAGCAGCCAAGATCTAACCGGTGGTCAGCCCCAGCATTTT. This translates into CASSQDLTGGQPQHF. The chain employs TRBV3-1 (or the pseudogene TRBV3-2) and TRBJ1-5; D gene ambiguous. CDR3 length equals 15 residues. V dropped 0 bases and J dropped 6 bases, with 12 bases sitting between them. Germline values: CDR1 LGHDT, CDR2 YNNKEL (reference sequence).

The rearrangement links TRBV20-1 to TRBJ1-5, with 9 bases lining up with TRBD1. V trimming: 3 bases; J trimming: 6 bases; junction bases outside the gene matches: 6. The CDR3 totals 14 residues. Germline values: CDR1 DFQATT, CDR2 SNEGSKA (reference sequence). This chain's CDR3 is CSASGDREGQPQHF. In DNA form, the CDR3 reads TGCAGTGCTAGTGGGGACAGGGAGGGTCAGCCCCAGCATTTT.

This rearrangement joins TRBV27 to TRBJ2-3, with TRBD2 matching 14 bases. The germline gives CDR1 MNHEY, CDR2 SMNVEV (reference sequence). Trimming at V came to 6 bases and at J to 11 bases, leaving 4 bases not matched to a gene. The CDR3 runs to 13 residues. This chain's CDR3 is CASRLTSGGGQYF. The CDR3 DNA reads TGTGCCAGCAGATTGACTAGCGGGGGGGGGCAGTATTTT.

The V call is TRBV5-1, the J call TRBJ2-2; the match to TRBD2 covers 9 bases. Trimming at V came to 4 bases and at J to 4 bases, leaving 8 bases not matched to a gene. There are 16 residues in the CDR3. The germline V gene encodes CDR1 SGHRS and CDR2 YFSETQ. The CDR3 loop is CASSGGLAGLTGELFF. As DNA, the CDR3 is TGCGCCAGCAGCGGTGGGCTAGCGGGACTCACCGGGGAGCTGTTTTTT.

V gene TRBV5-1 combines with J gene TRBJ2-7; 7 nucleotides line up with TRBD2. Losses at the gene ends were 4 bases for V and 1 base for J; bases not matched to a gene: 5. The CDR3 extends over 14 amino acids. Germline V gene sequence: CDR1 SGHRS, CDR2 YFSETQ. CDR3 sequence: CASSPPAGSYEQYF. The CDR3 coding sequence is TGCGCCAGCAGCCCTCCAGCGGGATCCTACGAGCAGTACTTC.

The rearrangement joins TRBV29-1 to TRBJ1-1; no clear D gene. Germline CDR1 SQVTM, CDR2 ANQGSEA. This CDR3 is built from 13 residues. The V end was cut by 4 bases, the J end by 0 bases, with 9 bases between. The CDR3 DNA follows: TGCAGCGTTGGAGGGCAGATGAACACTGAAGCTTTCTTT. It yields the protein CSVGGQMNTEAFF.

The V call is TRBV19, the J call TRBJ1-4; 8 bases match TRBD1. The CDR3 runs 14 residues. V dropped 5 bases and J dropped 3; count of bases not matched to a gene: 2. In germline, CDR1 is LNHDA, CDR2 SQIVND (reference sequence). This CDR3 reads CASSPGGSNEKLFF. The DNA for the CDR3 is TGTGCCAGTAGTCCAGGGGGCTCTAATGAAAAACTGTTTTTT.

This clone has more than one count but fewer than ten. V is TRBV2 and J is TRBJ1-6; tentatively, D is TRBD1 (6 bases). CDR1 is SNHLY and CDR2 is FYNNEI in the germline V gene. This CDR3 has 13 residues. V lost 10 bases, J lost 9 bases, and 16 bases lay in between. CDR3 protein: CANKQGEGSPLHF. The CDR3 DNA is TGTGCCAACAAACAGGGCGAGGGTTCACCCCTCCACTTT.

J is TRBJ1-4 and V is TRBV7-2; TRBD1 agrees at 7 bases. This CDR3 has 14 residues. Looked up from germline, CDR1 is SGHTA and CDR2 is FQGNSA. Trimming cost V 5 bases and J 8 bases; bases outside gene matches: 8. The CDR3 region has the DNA TGTGCCAGCAGCCGGGACAGCCCGGGGGAAAAACTGTTTTTT. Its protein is CASSRDSPGEKLFF.